The 6 T cell receptor beta chains below all came from one sample that was sequenced in a study of metastatic and nonmetastatic thyroid tumors. All patients were treatment-naive before thyroid surgery. Using MiXCR, TCRdb re-called clones from the PCR reads. Of roughly 40,000 clones listed, about an eighth are singletons. Sequences were obtained from blood. The receptors were sampled from a male donor with papillary thyroid cancer or a benign thyroid nodule (not recorded which). Some clones in this sample may be carry-over from other donors' samples.

There are a few counts of this clone. This sequence joins TRBV27 and TRBJ2-3; D gene unclear. Trimming left V 7 bases short and J 2 bases short, with 13 bases between. The CDR3 contains 14 residues. From germline, CDR1 is MNHEY and CDR2 SMNVEV (reference sequence). CDR3 sequence: CASILTCPTDTQYF. CDR3 coding DNA: TGTGCCAGCATTTTGACATGCCCCACAGATACGCAGTATTTT.

The chain couples TRBV4-3 to TRBJ2-1; tentative D call: TRBD2 (6 bases). Germline V lookup: CDR1 LGHNA, CDR2 YSLEER. This CDR3 comprises 16 residues. V lost 1 base, J lost 6 bases, and 16 bases lay in between. CDR3 sequence (DNA): TGCGCCAGCAGCCAAGCCCTGGGACTGGTGGGCAATGAGCAGTTCTTC. It translates to CASSQALGLVGNEQFF.

This clone was observed many times. The genes are TRBV4-2 and TRBJ2-1; TRBD1 is a possible D gene (5 bases). Germline assignment: CDR1 LGHNA and CDR2 YNFKEQ. Trimming stripped 1 base from V and 4 bases from J, with 11 bases between. The CDR3 runs to 15 residues. CDR3 sequence: CASSQGSGSYNEQFF. The DNA of the CDR3 is TGTGCCAGCAGCCAAGGGTCAGGGTCGTACAATGAGCAGTTCTTC.

For the CDR3, the DNA is TGTGCCAGCAGGAGACTAGCGGGAGACTCCTACAATGAGCAGTTCTTC. Amino acid sequence: CASRRLAGDSYNEQFF. V and J are TRBV2 and TRBJ2-1; TRBD2 matches 12 bases. CDR1 is SNHLY and CDR2 is FYNNEI in the germline V gene. This CDR3 has 16 amino acids. Germline trimming cut 6 bases from V and 0 bases from J; bases unmatched to any gene: 3.

This chain links TRBV7-9 with TRBJ2-5, with 10 nucleotides matching TRBD1. Germline V gene data show CDR1 as SEHNR and CDR2 as FQNEAQ (reference sequence). After removal of 6 bases from V and 7 bases from J, the junction contained 14 bases not matched to a gene. This CDR3 is 16 amino acids long. This CDR3 reads CASSSGTGAPGRTQYF. Written as DNA, the CDR3 is TGTGCCAGCAGTTCCGGGACAGGGGCCCCCGGTCGGACCCAGTACTTC.

For this clone: This may come from a read error, since a much larger clone is one base off. This same CDR3 is encoded by further DNA sequences in the sample. The chain recombines TRBV9 with TRBJ2-5; D remains ambiguous. Germline lookup yields CDR1 SGDLS and CDR2 YYNGEE. The CDR3 covers 13 residues. V was shortened by 1 base and J by 5 bases, with 9 bases between the two germline ends. The CDR3 spells CASSVPPTETQYF. The CDR3 bases are TGTGCCAGCAGCGTACCCCCTACGGAGACCCAGTACTTC.